Presented here are 30 T cell receptor beta chains from one specimen sequenced in a study of cytomegalovirus exposure and HLA in healthy donors. PCR was performed using 60 Vbeta and 13 Jbeta primers. The protocol was immunoSEQ multiplex PCR, while the TCRdb copy is restricted to in-frame clones and leaves out a portion. The table has some 150,000 clones, nearly 80% seen once. The specimen sequenced was PBMCs. These TCRs come from a male donor in good health and CMV-seronegative.

V and J are TRBV2 and TRBJ2-4, with TRBD1 identical over 10 bases. With V trimmed by 6 bases and J by 6 bases, 8 bases remained unmatched. The CDR3 is 15 amino acids. Germline CDR1 and CDR2: SNHLY and FYNNEI. CDR3 bases: TGTGCCAGCAGCGAGACAGGGGGCGCAAGAAACATTCAGTACTTC. Translated, it gives CASSETGGARNIQYF.

The rearrangement joins TRBV7-3 to TRBJ1-6; 7 bases are a match to TRBD1. The CDR3 sequence is 15 residues long. Germline V gene lookup returns CDR1 SGHTA and CDR2 FQGTGA. Trimming cost V 5 bases and J 6 bases; bases outside gene matches: 7. This chain's CDR3 is CASSASGGSNSPLHF. CDR3 sequence (DNA): TGTGCCAGCAGCGCCTCAGGGGGAAGTAATTCACCCCTCCACTTT. Using reference TRBV7-3 and TRBJ1-6 for the parts outside the CDR3, the full variable domain is GAGVSQTPSNKVTEKGKYVELRCDPISGHTALYWYRQSLGQGPEFLIYFQGTGAADDSGLPNDRFFAVRPEGSVSTLKIQRTERGDSAVYLCASSASGGSNSPLHFGNGTRLTVT.

The chain is built from TRBV5-1 and TRBJ1-2, with TRBD1 identical over 8 bases. The CDR3 loop spans 14 amino acids. Germline CDR1 is SGHRS and CDR2 is YFSETQ. The ends lost 0 bases at V and 4 bases at J; junction bases unmatched: 2. In nucleotides, the CDR3 is TGCGCCAGCAGCTTGGTGGACAGGGTCTATGGCTACACCTTC. It specifies CASSLVDRVYGYTF.

The chain recombines TRBV4-3 with TRBJ2-2; D might be TRBD2 (6 bases). Trimming took off 4 bases at V and 0 bases at J, with 12 bases between the two ends. CDR1 is LGHNA, CDR2 YSLEER, per germline. This CDR3 comprises 16 residues. The CDR3 bases are TGCGCCAGCAGCCCCTGGGAGGACGCGAACACCGGGGAGCTGTTTTTT. It specifies CASSPWEDANTGELFF.

The chain combines TRBV30 with TRBJ1-2; the D is unclear. Trimming cost V 0 bases and J 8 bases, with 13 bases left between them. CDR1 and CDR2 from the germline V gene are GTSNPN and SVGIG (reference sequence). The CDR3 covers 13 residues. CDR3 DNA: TGTGCCTGGAGTGTAAGCCCCACCCGGGGCTACACCTTC. This encodes CAWSVSPTRGYTF.

The genes are TRBV15 and TRBJ1-1, with D unclear. This CDR3 region has 17 residues. Germline CDR1 reads LNHNV; CDR2 reads YYDKDF (reference sequence). The V and J ends lost 5 bases and 2 bases respectively, with 21 bases between them. For the CDR3, the DNA is TGTGCCACCAGCGGACCATCAAGGCGGGCTATCAACACTGAAGCTTTCTTT. This gives the protein CATSGPSRRAINTEAFF.

This clone appeared a single time. The chain combines TRBV27 with TRBJ1-1; D ambiguous. Germline V gene lookup returns CDR1 MNHEY and CDR2 SMNVEV (reference sequence). Trimming took off 2 bases at V and 1 base at J, with 14 bases between the two ends. This CDR3 is built from 16 residues. CDR3 amino acids: CASSLNRNIPNTEAFF. DNA for the CDR3: TGTGCCAGCAGTTTAAACAGAAACATCCCGAACACTGAAGCTTTCTTT.

V gene TRBV7-2 combines with J gene TRBJ2-1, with D hard to call. The CDR3 is 13 residues long. CDR1 SGHTA and CDR2 FQGNSA come from the germline V gene. With 3 bases removed from V and 3 bases from J, the gap between germline ends came to 6 bases. CDR3 DNA: TGTGCCAGCAGCTTTAGCCACTACAATGAGCAGTTCTTC. It codes for CASSFSHYNEQFF. Full variable domain (outside the CDR3, taken from reference TRBV7-2 and TRBJ2-1): GAGVSQSPSNKVTEKGKDVELRCDPISGHTALYWYRQSLGQGLEFLIYFQGNSAPDKSGLPSDRFSAERTGGSVSTLTIQRTQQEDSAVYLCASSFSHYNEQFFGPGTRLTVL.

The chain recombines TRBV7-8 with TRBJ1-2; 12 positions match TRBD1. The germline V gene encodes CDR1 SGHVS and CDR2 FQNEAQ. The CDR3 covers 15 residues. V lost 2 bases and J lost 7; bases outside the gene matches: 5. This CDR3 reads CASSLRGQGASGYTF. For the CDR3, the DNA is TGTGCCAGCAGCTTAAGGGGACAGGGGGCGTCTGGCTACACCTTC.

This sequence joins TRBV7-2 and TRBJ1-1; unclear D gene. Germline V gives CDR1 SGHTA, CDR2 FQGNSA. Trimming stripped 5 bases from V and 5 bases from J, with 12 bases between. The CDR3 is made up of 13 amino acids. The CDR3 bases are TGTGCCAGCAGCCCCTGGCGGGGAACTGAAGCTTTCTTT. Residues: CASSPWRGTEAFF. The full variable domain, completed using reference TRBV7-2 and TRBJ1-1, is GAGVSQSPSNKVTEKGKDVELRCDPISGHTALYWYRQSLGQGLEFLIYFQGNSAPDKSGLPSDRFSAERTGGSVSTLTIQRTQQEDSAVYLCASSPWRGTEAFFGQGTRLTVV.

This clone was picked up one time. The J gene is TRBJ2-7, the V gene TRBV7-9, with TRBD2 matching over 8 bases. Germline V gives CDR1 SEHNR, CDR2 FQNEAQ (reference sequence). The V gene end was trimmed by 6 bases and the J gene end by 0 bases; junction bases not matched to a gene: 10. This CDR3 has 16 residues. CDR3 nucleotides: TGTGCCAGCAGTCGCGTAACTAGCGGATTCTCCTACGAGCAGTACTTC. This gives the protein CASSRVTSGFSYEQYF.

The CDR3 coding sequence is TGCAGCGTTGAACGAGGCCCCCCGGGGTATGGCTACACCTTC. Amino acids: CSVERGPPGYGYTF. This chain connects TRBV29-1 to TRBJ1-2, with D unclear. The CDR3 consists of 14 residues. Per germline, CDR1 SQVTM and CDR2 ANQGSEA. The ends were cut back, 2 bases at V and 5 bases at J, with 15 bases in the middle.

J is TRBJ1-2 and V is TRBV14; D possibly corresponds to TRBD1 (5 bases). V was clipped by 1 base and J by 4 bases, with 16 bases between them. This CDR3 spans 16 amino acids. The germline gives CDR1 SGHDN, CDR2 FVKESK. This CDR3 reads CASSQAGTPNFYGYTF. The CDR3 DNA sequence: TGTGCCAGCAGCCAAGCCGGGACTCCGAACTTCTATGGCTACACCTTC.

Comments on this clone: The same CDR3 is also encoded by other DNA sequences in this sample. This chain connects TRBV29-1 to TRBJ1-2; 12 bases are a match to TRBD1. J lost 2 bases, V lost 6 bases, and 1 base had no gene match. This CDR3 region has 13 residues. Germline lookup yields CDR1 SQVTM and CDR2 ANQGSEA. The CDR3 is CSVGQGANYGYTF. DNA of the CDR3: TGCAGCGTGGGACAGGGGGCGAACTATGGCTACACCTTC.

V is TRBV5-4 and J is TRBJ1-6; 10 positions agree with TRBD1. The CDR3 runs to 15 residues. V shed 5 bases and J 8 bases; nucleotides not matched to a gene: 7. Germline assignment: CDR1 SGHNT and CDR2 YYREEE (reference sequence). The CDR3 region is CASRSRDRGDSPLHF. CDR3 sequence (DNA): TGTGCCAGCAGGTCCCGGGACAGGGGAGATTCACCCCTCCACTTT.

J is TRBJ2-3 and V is TRBV29-1, with a possible D match to TRBD1 (6 bases). The CDR3 loop spans 11 amino acids. The V gene lost 7 bases and the J gene lost 3 bases, with 8 bases spanning the gap. In germline, CDR1 is SQVTM, CDR2 ANQGSEA. CDR3 region: CSGQGTDTQYF. DNA of the CDR3: TGCAGCGGCCAGGGGACAGATACGCAGTATTTT.

This clone has only one observation. V usage is TRBV30 and J usage is TRBJ1-2; 8 nucleotides match TRBD1. The CDR3 sequence is 13 residues long. Germline V CDR1 and CDR2: GTSNPN, SVGIG (reference sequence). V lost 4 bases, J lost 8 bases, and 9 bases stayed unmatched. CDR3 sequence: CAWTLQGVRGYTF. The CDR3, as DNA: TGTGCCTGGACCCTACAGGGGGTACGGGGCTACACCTTC.

The rearrangement links TRBV11-2 to TRBJ2-5; D remains unclear. CDR3 size: 12 residues. Germline assignment: CDR1 SGHAT and CDR2 FQNNGV. Trimming stripped 5 bases from V and 5 bases from J, with 9 bases between. The CDR3 here is CASSLARETQYF. The CDR3 DNA reads TGTGCCAGCAGCCTCGCGAGGGAGACCCAGTACTTC.

The chain couples TRBV7-2 to TRBJ2-7; 9 bases align to TRBD2. CDR1 SGHTA and CDR2 FQGNSA come from the germline V gene. V dropped 6 bases and J dropped 2; count of bases not matched to a gene: 11. The CDR3 contains 16 residues. CDR3 protein: CASSPRASGDTYEQYF. The CDR3 DNA is TGTGCCAGCAGTCCCCGTGCTAGCGGGGACACCTACGAGCAGTACTTC.

This clone showed up just once. Other DNA sequences of this sample code for an identical CDR3. J is TRBJ1-5 and V is TRBV18, with D tentatively TRBD1 (5 bases). V dropped 1 base and J dropped 3 bases, with 7 bases sitting between them. The CDR3 is 14 residues long. Germline CDR1 is KGHSH and CDR2 is LQKENI. The CDR3 DNA reads as TGTGCCAGCTCACCACAGGGGCTCAATCAGCCCCAGCATTTT. It codes for CASSPQGLNQPQHF.

The V gene is TRBV30, the J gene TRBJ1-5, with TRBD1 matching over 8 bases. After removal of 3 bases from V and 10 bases from J, the junction contained 5 bases not matched to a gene. Germline V lookup: CDR1 GTSNPN, CDR2 SVGIG (reference sequence). The CDR3 has 12 amino acids. CDR3 coding DNA: TGTGCCTGGAGGACAGGGGTCGGTCCCCAGCATTTT. Translated: CAWRTGVGPQHF.

This clone has more than one count but fewer than ten. This specimen includes other DNA sequences encoding the same CDR3. This rearrangement joins TRBV4-3 to TRBJ1-2; possibly TRBD1 for D (5 bases). The CDR3 loop spans 14 amino acids. Trimming shortened V by 1 base and J by 4 bases, and 10 bases separated the two germline ends. CDR1 is LGHNA, CDR2 YSLEER, per germline. This CDR3 is CASSQVSGSYGYTF. The CDR3 nucleotides read TGCGCCAGCAGCCAAGTTTCAGGGTCCTATGGCTACACCTTC.

The J gene is TRBJ2-7, the V gene TRBV19; D is perhaps TRBD1 (7 bases). The germline gives CDR1 LNHDA, CDR2 SQIVND (reference sequence). The CDR3 has 13 amino acids. Deletions cut 4 bases from V and 4 bases from J, with 11 bases between. The CDR3 DNA reads as TGTGCCAGTAGTACATCAGGGGGGTACGAGCAGTACTTC. Protein: CASSTSGGYEQYF.

The chain combines TRBV4-1 with TRBJ2-1, with D unresolved. Trimming cost V 0 bases and J 4 bases, with 7 bases left between them. Germline V gene lookup returns CDR1 MGHRA and CDR2 YSYEKL. There are 14 residues in the CDR3. The DNA for the CDR3 is TGCGCCAGCAGCCAAGATAGTTATTACAATGAGCAGTTCTTC. Translated: CASSQDSYYNEQFF.

The CDR3 region has the DNA TGCGCCAGCAGCCGACTCACAGGGGGTTCGTCCTACAATGAGCAGTTCTTC. Its translation is CASSRLTGGSSYNEQFF. This chain links TRBV4-3 with TRBJ2-1; the match to TRBD1 covers 8 bases. The CDR3 sequence is 17 residues long. Losses at the gene ends were 4 bases for V and 1 base for J; bases not matched to a gene: 9. Germline lookup yields CDR1 LGHNA and CDR2 YSLEER.

This clone was observed once. The rearrangement uses TRBV6-1 and TRBJ1-1; 7 nucleotides line up with TRBD1. From germline, CDR1 is MNHNS and CDR2 SASEGT. The CDR3 is 15 residues long. Unmatched junction bases numbered 8, after V lost 7 bases and J lost 0 bases. The CDR3 DNA reads as TGTGCCAGCACCCCCCAGACAGGGCTGAACACTGAAGCTTTCTTT. As protein: CASTPQTGLNTEAFF.

V usage is TRBV19 and J usage is TRBJ1-3; 8 nucleotides agree with TRBD1. Trimming removed 5 bases from V and 2 bases from J; junction bases left unmatched: 5. Germline CDR1 reads LNHDA; CDR2 reads SQIVND (reference sequence). The CDR3 runs to 15 residues. The CDR3 coding sequence is TGTGCCAGTAGTTCCAACAGGGGGACTGGAAACACCATATATTTT. Translation gives CASSSNRGTGNTIYF.

The CDR3 DNA follows: TGTGCCATCAGTGATAGAGATGAAAAACTGTTTTTT. It specifies CAISDRDEKLFF. The genes are TRBV10-3 and TRBJ1-4; D remains ambiguous. Trimming took off 3 bases at V and 6 bases at J, with 5 bases between the two ends. Germline CDR1 ENHRY, CDR2 SYGVKD. The CDR3 totals 12 residues.

The chain employs TRBV10-1 and TRBJ2-5; D is unclear. Gene TRBJ2-7 matches the end of the DNA better, so the J call may be wrong. The CDR3 spans 12 residues. Germline assignment: CDR1 WNHNN and CDR2 SYGVQD (reference sequence). CDR3 sequence: CASSDIVYEQYF. The DNA for the CDR3 is TGCGCCAGCAGTGACATCGTCTACGAGCAGTACTTC.

The V call is TRBV15, the J call TRBJ1-1, with 7 bases matching TRBD1. The CDR3 totals 14 residues. V trimming: 3 bases; J trimming: 1 base; junction bases outside the gene matches: 2. Looked up from germline, CDR1 is LNHNV and CDR2 is YYDKDF (reference sequence). CDR3 DNA: TGTGCCACCAGCAGGGGACAGAGGAACACTGAAGCTTTCTTT. Its translation is CATSRGQRNTEAFF.